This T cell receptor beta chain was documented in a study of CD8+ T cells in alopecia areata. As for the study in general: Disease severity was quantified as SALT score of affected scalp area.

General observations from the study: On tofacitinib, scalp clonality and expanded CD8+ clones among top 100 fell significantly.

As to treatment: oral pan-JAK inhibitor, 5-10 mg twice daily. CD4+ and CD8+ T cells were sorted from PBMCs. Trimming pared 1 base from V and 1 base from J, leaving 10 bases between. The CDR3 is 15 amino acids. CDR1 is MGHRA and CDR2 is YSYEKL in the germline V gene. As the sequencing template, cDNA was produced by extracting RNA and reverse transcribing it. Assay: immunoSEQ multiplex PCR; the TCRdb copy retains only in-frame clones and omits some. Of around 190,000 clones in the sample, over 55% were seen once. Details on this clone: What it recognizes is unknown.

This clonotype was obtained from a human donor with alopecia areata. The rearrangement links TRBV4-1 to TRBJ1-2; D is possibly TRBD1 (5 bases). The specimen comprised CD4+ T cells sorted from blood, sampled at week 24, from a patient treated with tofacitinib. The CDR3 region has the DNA TGCGCCAGCAGCCAAGGTTCGGGACTTAACTATGGCTACACCTTC. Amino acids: CASSQGSGLNYGYTF.